These 15 T cell receptor beta chains came from one sample sequenced in a study of regulatory T cells in long-lasting Graves disease (dated by TCRdb to the early 2020s). Libraries were constructed by multiplex PCR. Sequencing instrument: Illumina HiSeq 4000. CDR3 regions were amplified by Arm-PCR with iRepertoire HTBI primers to construct TCR beta libraries. TCRdb reworked the public reads: Q25 trimming with fastp, MiXCR clone assembly, productive beta chains retained. Rows matching on CDR3 protein sequence are summarized as one entry with the most common DNA and genes. This sample has 500,000 to 700,000 distinct CDR3 sequences in its table, and about 30% of those were observed once. Together, the top ten hold 42% of the sample. The time point label, read with the paper, signifies: persistent/refractory GD, antithyroid drugs over 5 years with positive TRAb. For both TCR sequencing and RNA sequencing, RNA was extracted from PBMCs in TRIzol.

This specimen consisted of peripheral blood mononuclear cells (PBMCs), obtained when the disease was refractory, from a patient treated with antithyroid drugs. Receptors were obtained from a female donor with Graves disease.

This clonotype was counted a few times. This chain joins TRBV20-1 and TRBJ2-7, with D maybe TRBD1 (7 bases). V was cut by 1 base and J by 1 base, with 11 bases left in between. Germline V lookup: CDR1 DFQATT, CDR2 SNEGSKA (reference sequence). There are 14 residues in the CDR3. Here the CDR3 DNA reads TGCAGTGCTAGAGTTCAGGGGGGATCCTACGAGCAGTACTTC. Its translation: CSARVQGGSYEQYF.

At least ten counts were recorded for this clonotype. V usage is TRBV2 and J usage is TRBJ2-7; D remains unclear. Germline V CDR1 and CDR2: SNHLY, FYNNEI. The CDR3 runs 16 residues. Trimming removed 8 bases from V and 11 bases from J, with 31 bases in between. This chain's CDR3 is CASATADARRADKEYF. CDR3 DNA: TGTGCCAGCGCCACGGCAGACGCTAGACGAGCCGACAAGGAGTACTTC.

This clonotype was seen repeatedly, ten times or more. The rearrangement links TRBV2 to TRBJ2-7; D is uncertain. The V end lost 6 bases, the J end lost 5 bases, and 11 bases lay between the germline ends. The CDR3 contains 12 residues. The germline V gene has CDR1 SNHLY and CDR2 FYNNEI. The CDR3 sequence: CASRVLGNEQYF. DNA for the CDR3: TGTGCCAGCAGGGTACTTGGCAACGAGCAGTACTTC.

At least ten counts were recorded for this clonotype. The chain combines TRBV6-9 with TRBJ1-2, with TRBD1 matching over 7 bases. The V gene's germline CDR1 is MNHGY and CDR2 SVAAGI. Unmatched junction bases numbered 5, after V lost 0 bases and J lost 4 bases. The CDR3 consists of 15 residues. The CDR3 sequence: CASSYSRDRTYGYTF. DNA of the CDR3: TGTGCCAGCAGTTATTCGCGGGACAGAACCTATGGCTACACCTTC.

Only a few counts were recorded for this clonotype. The chain combines TRBV6-1 with TRBJ2-2; D gene uncertain. V was shortened by 4 bases and J by 7 bases, with 10 bases between the two germline ends. This CDR3 contains 13 residues. Per germline, CDR1 MNHNS and CDR2 SASEGT. In nucleotides, the CDR3 is TGTGCCAGCAGTGTCCCTAGGATCGGGGAGCTGTTTTTT. Translating gives CASSVPRIGELFF.

This clonotype was detected many times. V usage is TRBV27 and J usage is TRBJ1-2; TRBD1 might be the D (5 bases). The CDR3 totals 16 residues. From germline, CDR1 is MNHEY and CDR2 SMNVEV (reference sequence). The germline V and J ends were trimmed by 2 bases and 2 bases, with 15 bases remaining between them. CDR3 DNA sequence: TGTGCCAGCAGTTTACAGGGAAGGTTTGGGAACTATGGCTACACCTTC. Protein: CASSLQGRFGNYGYTF.

Note on this clonotype: At one of its ends the junction is not consistent with the germline gene, which may arise from a read error. This chain uses TRBV12-3 or TRBV12-4 with TRBJ1-5; 7 nucleotides match TRBD1. This CDR3 comprises 14 residues. The CDR3 sequence: CASSPQGSIQPQHF. The CDR3 DNA reads as TGTGCCAGCAGTCCACAGGGGAGCATTCAGCCCCAGCATTTT.

The sample holds many counts of this clonotype. The chain combines TRBV6-5 with TRBJ2-5; D gene ambiguous. CDR1 is MNHEY, CDR2 SVGAGI, per germline. Between the trimmed V and J ends, which lost 2 bases and 5 bases, there was a span of 12 bases. The CDR3 has 14 residues. CDR3 loop: CASSYASPRETQYF. As DNA, the CDR3 is TGTGCCAGCAGTTACGCGTCCCCTCGGGAGACCCAGTACTTC.

This clonotype was observed a few times. The V call is TRBV7-9, the J call TRBJ1-4, with TRBD1 as a possible D gene (5 bases). Germline V gene data show CDR1 as SEHNR and CDR2 as FQNEAQ (reference sequence). This CDR3 is 17 amino acids long. V lost 2 bases, J lost 4 bases, and 17 bases lay in between. In DNA form, the CDR3 reads TGTGCCAGCAGCTTAACCCAGTTTGGGGCGGTTAATGAAAAACTGTTTTTT. Its translation: CASSLTQFGAVNEKLFF.

The V gene is TRBV6-2 or TRBV6-3, the J gene TRBJ1-1; the D gene is possibly TRBD1 (6 bases). Between the trimmed V and J ends, which lost 8 bases and 0 bases, there was a span of 10 bases. The CDR3 is 13 amino acids. The germline gives CDR1 MNHEY, CDR2 SVGEGT. This CDR3 reads CASGTRLNTEAFF. In DNA form, the CDR3 reads TGTGCCAGCGGGACAAGACTGAACACTGAAGCTTTCTTT.

The CDR3 loop is CASSQAPDTGELFF. CDR3 sequence (DNA): TGTGCCAGCAGCCAAGCCCCGGACACCGGGGAGCTGTTTTTT. The rearrangement links TRBV14 to TRBJ2-2; D unclear. Germline V gene sequence: CDR1 SGHDN, CDR2 FVKESK. The CDR3 totals 14 residues. The V gene lost 1 base and the J gene lost 3 bases, with 6 bases spanning the gap.

For this clonotype: Just one base apart from a much larger clone, this may be a read error. The conserved final phenylalanine or tryptophan is absent from the CDR3, which likely points to a read error. The genes are TRBV12-3 or TRBV12-4 and TRBJ1-2, with D maybe TRBD1 (6 bases). The V end lost 5 bases, the J end lost 4 bases, and 11 bases lay between the germline ends. This CDR3 region has 13 residues. The CDR3 coding sequence is TGTGCCAGCAGTCGAACAGGGCTCTATGGCTACACCTCC. Protein: CASSRTGLYGYTS.

CDR3 DNA sequence: TGTGCCACCAGACAGACTCCCCCCAACACCGGGGAGCTGTTTTTT. Translated, it gives CATRQTPPNTGELFF. The V and J genes are TRBV15 and TRBJ2-2; D not certain. CDR1 and CDR2 (germline): LNHNV, YYDKDF (reference sequence). This CDR3 contains 15 residues. V lost 6 bases and J lost 2, with 13 bases in between.

This clonotype was recorded a few times. The gene calls are TRBV6-1 and TRBJ1-1; 7 bases fit TRBD1. V shed 10 bases, J shed 5 bases, and the junction held 10 bases outside the gene matches. Germline assignment: CDR1 MNHNS and CDR2 SASEGT. The CDR3 spans 13 residues. This CDR3 is CATRTGPGTEAFF. CDR3 nucleotide sequence: TGTGCCACCCGGACAGGCCCGGGGACTGAAGCTTTCTTT.

This chain connects TRBV15 to TRBJ2-2, with D unresolved. V gave up 4 bases and J gave up 0 bases, with 9 bases separating them. This CDR3 is built from 15 residues. The V gene's germline CDR1 is LNHNV and CDR2 YYDKDF (reference sequence). The DNA of the CDR3 is TGTGCCACCAGCATCGGACGGACGAACACCGGGGAGCTGTTTTTT. This gives the protein CATSIGRTNTGELFF.